The T cell receptor beta chain under discussion was sequenced for a study of OX40 agonist ivuxolimab in advanced cancers. Whole-study context: The patients received ivuxolimab by intravenous route every 2 weeks at 0.01 to 10 mg/kg.

To note about this clone: The antigen is not known.

Produced via immunoSEQ multiplex PCR; TCRdb's table is partial and in-frame only. The sample contains approximately 22,000 clones, more than 75% of which appear only once. Study-wide findings and caveats: Low normalized clonal expansion also occurred in some nonresponding patients.

The receptor was isolated from an adult with an advanced solid tumor such as melanoma, head and neck, liver or kidney cancer. Sequenced material: CD4+ or CD8+ T cells sorted from blood, taken in a trial of the OX40 agonist ivuxolimab.

The CDR3 spells CASSRPDKRHYNEQFF. CDR3 in DNA: TGTGCCAGCAGCCGGCCGGACAAGAGGCACTACAATGAGCAGTTCTTC. The chain uses TRBV5-5 and TRBJ2-1, with a weak D call TRBD1 (5 bases). Per the germline V gene, CDR1 is SGHKS and CDR2 is YYEKEE (reference sequence). This CDR3 comprises 16 residues. The V and J ends lost 4 bases and 3 bases respectively, with 17 bases between them.